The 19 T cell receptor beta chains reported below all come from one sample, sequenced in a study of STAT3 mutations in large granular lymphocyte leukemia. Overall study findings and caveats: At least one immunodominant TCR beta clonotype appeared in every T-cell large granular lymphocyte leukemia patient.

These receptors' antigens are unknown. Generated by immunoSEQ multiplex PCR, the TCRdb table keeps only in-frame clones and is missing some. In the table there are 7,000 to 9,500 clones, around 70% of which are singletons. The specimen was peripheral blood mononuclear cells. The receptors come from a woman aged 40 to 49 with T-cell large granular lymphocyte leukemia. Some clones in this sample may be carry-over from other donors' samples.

The CDR3 sequence is CASSSRVTISNEQFF. DNA for the CDR3: TGTGCCAGCTCATCGCGGGTGACTATCTCCAATGAGCAGTTCTTC. The V call is TRBV18, the J call TRBJ2-1; D might be TRBD2 (5 bases). The V gene lost 5 bases and the J gene lost 6 bases, with 17 bases spanning the gap. This CDR3 has 15 residues. Per germline, CDR1 KGHSH and CDR2 LQKENI.

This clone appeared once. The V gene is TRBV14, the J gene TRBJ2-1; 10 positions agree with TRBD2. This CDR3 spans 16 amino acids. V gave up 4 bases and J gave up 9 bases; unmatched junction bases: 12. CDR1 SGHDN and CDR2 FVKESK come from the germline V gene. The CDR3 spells CASSPLRAGGFSEQFF. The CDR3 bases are TGTGCCAGCAGCCCATTAAGAGCGGGAGGGTTTTCTGAGCAGTTCTTC.

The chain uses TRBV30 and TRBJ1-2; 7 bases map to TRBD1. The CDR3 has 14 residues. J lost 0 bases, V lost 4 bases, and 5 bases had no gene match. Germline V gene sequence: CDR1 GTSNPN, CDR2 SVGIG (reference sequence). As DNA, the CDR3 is TGTGCCTGGACCAAGACAGGGCCTAACTATGGCTACACCTTC. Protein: CAWTKTGPNYGYTF.

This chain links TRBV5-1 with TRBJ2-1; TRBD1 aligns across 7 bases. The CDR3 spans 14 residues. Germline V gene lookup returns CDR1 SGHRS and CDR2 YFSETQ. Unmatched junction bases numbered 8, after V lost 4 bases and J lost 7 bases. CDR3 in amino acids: CASSAHRGRNEQFF. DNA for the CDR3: TGCGCCAGCAGCGCACACAGGGGTAGGAATGAGCAGTTCTTC.

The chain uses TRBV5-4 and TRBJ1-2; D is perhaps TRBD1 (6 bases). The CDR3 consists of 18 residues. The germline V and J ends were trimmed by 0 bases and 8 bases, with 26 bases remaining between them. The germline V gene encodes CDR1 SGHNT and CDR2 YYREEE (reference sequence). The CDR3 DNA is TGTGCCAGCAGCTTGGGGTGGGGTTTGGGGGCGGCGTCGGAAGGCTACACCTTC. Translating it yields CASSLGWGLGAASEGYTF. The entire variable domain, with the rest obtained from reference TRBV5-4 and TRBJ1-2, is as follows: ETGVTQSPTHLIKTRGQQVTLRCSSQSGHNTVSWYQQALGQGPQFIFQYYREEENGRGNFPPRFSGLQFPNYSSELNVNALELDDSALYLCASSLGWGLGAASEGYTFGSGTRLTVV.

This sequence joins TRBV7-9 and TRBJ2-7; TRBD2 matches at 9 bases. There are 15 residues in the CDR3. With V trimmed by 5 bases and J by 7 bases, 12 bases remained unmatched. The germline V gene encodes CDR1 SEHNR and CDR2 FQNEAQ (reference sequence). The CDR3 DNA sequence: TGTGCCAGCAGCCCCTCGCGACTAGCGGTGGGGGAGCAGTACTTC. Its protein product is CASSPSRLAVGEQYF.

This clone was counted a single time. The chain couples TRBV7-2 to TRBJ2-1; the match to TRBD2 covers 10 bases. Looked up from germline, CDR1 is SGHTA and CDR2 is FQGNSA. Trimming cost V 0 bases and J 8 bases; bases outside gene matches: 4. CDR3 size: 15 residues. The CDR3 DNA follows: TGTGCCAGCAGCTTAGCGTCTAGCGGGAGTTATGAGCAGTTCTTC. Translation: CASSLASSGSYEQFF.

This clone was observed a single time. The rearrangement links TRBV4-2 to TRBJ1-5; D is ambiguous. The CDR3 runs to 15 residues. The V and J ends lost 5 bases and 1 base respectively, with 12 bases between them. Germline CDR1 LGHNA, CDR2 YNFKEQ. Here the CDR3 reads CASSITGASNQPQHF. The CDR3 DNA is TGTGCCAGCAGCATCACGGGAGCAAGCAATCAGCCCCAGCATTTT.

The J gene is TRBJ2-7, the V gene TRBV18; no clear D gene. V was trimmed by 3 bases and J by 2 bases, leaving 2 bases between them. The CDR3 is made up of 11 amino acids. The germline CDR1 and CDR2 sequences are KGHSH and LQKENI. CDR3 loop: CASSPAYEQYF. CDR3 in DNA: TGTGCCAGCTCACCGGCCTACGAGCAGTACTTC. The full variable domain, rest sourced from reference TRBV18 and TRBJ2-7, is NAGVMQNPRHLVRRRGQEARLRCSPMKGHSHVYWYRQLPEEGLKFMVYLQKENIIDESGMPKERFSAEFPKEGPSILRIQQVVRGDSAAYFCASSPAYEQYFGPGTRLTVT.

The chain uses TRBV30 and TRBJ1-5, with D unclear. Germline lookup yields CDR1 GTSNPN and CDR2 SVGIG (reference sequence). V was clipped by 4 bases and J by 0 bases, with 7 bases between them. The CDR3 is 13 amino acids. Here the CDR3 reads CAWNADSNQPQHF. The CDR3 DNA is TGTGCCTGGAACGCTGATAGCAATCAGCCCCAGCATTTT.

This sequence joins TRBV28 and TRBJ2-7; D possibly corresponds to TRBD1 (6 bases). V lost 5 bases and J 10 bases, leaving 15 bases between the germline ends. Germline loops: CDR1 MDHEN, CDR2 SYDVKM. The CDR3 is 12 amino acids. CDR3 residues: CASSPPRGGQYF. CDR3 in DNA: TGTGCCAGCAGTCCCCCCCGAGGGGGACAGTACTTC.

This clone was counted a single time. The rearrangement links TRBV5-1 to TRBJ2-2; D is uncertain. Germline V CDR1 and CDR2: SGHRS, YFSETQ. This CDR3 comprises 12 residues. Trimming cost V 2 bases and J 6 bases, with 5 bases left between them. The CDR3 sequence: CASSFNSGELFF. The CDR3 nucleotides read TGCGCCAGCAGCTTTAATTCCGGGGAGCTGTTTTTT.

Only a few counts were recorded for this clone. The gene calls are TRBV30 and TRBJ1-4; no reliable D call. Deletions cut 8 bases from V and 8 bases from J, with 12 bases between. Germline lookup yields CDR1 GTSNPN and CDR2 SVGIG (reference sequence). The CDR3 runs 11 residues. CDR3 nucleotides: TGTGCCCGAGGATTTGGCGAAAAACTGTTTTTT. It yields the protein CARGFGEKLFF.

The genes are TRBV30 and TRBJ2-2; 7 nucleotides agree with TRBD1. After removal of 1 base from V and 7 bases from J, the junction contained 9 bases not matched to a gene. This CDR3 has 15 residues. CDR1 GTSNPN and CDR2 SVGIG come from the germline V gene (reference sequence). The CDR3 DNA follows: TGTGCCTGGAGTGAGAGGGGGCTGGAGAGCGGGGAGCTGTTTTTT. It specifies CAWSERGLESGELFF.

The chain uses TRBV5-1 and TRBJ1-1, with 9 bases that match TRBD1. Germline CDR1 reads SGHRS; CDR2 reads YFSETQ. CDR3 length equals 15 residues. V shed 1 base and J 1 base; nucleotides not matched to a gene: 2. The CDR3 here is CASSLSGQGNTEAFF. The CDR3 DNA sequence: TGCGCCAGCAGCTTGTCGGGACAGGGGAACACTGAAGCTTTCTTT.

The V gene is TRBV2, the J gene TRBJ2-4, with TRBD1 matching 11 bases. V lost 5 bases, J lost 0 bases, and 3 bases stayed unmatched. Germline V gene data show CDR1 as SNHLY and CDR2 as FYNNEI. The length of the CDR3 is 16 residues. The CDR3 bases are TGTGCCAGCAGTTCCGGGACAGGGGGAGCCAAAAACATTCAGTACTTC. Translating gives CASSSGTGGAKNIQYF.

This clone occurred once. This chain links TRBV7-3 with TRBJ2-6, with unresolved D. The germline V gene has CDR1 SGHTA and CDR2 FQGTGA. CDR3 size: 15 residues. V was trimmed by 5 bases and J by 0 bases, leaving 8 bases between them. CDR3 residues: CASSPTGSGANVLTF. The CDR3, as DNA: TGTGCCAGCAGCCCAACGGGCTCTGGGGCCAACGTCCTGACTTTC. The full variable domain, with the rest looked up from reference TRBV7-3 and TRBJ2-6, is GAGVSQTPSNKVTEKGKYVELRCDPISGHTALYWYRQSLGQGPEFLIYFQGTGAADDSGLPNDRFFAVRPEGSVSTLKIQRTERGDSAVYLCASSPTGSGANVLTFGAGSRLTVL.

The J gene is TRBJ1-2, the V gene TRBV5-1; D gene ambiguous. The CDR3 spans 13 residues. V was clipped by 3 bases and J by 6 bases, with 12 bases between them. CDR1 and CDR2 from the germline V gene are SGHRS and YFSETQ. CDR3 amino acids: CASSSAQSNGYTF. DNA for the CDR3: TGCGCCAGCAGCTCTGCCCAGTCGAATGGCTACACCTTC.

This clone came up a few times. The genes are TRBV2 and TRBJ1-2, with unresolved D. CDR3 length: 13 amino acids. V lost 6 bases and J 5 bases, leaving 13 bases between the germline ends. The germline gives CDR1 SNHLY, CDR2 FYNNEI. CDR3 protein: CASRADQAYGYTF. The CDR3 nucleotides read TGTGCCAGCAGAGCAGACCAGGCTTATGGCTACACCTTC.